Listed below are T cell receptor beta chains from one sample, sequenced in a study of blood T cell repertoires in COVID-19. Produced via immunoSEQ multiplex PCR; TCRdb's table is partial and in-frame only. The table has about 230,000 clones, 65% to 90% seen once. The sample was peripheral blood. The source is a man aged 45-60 years with COVID-19, enrolled during active disease. Both conserved end residues are part of each CDR3. D genes are given only for firm matches. Rows give clone size only sometimes, using once, few, many, or a class for an expanded clone.

D gene	CDR3 length	clone size	V gene	J gene	CDR3 DNA	CDR3 protein
.	11	.	TRBV3-1/TRBV3-2	TRBJ2-1	TGTGCCAGCAGCCGAGACAATGAGCAGTTCTTC	CASSRDNEQFF
.	14	.	TRBV3-1/TRBV3-2	TRBJ1-5	TGTGCCAGCAGCAAAACTGATAGCAATCAGCCCCAGCATTTT	CASSKTDSNQPQHF
TRBD1	21	.	TRBV6-6	TRBJ2-7	TGTGCCATCAGCTACCGGGACAGGGGATACGGGACTCTAGCGGACTCCTACGAGCAGTACTTC	CAISYRDRGYGTLADSYEQYF
.	15	.	TRBV19	TRBJ1-6	TGTGCCAGTAGTATCCGGGGATCCTATAATTCACCCCTCCACTTT	CASSIRGSYNSPLHF
TRBD1	12	few	TRBV12-3/TRBV12-4	TRBJ2-1	TGTGCCAGCAGTTTCCCGGGACAGCAGCAGTTCTTC	CASSFPGQQQFF
.	15	.	TRBV10-2	TRBJ2-2	TGCGCCAGCAGTTTACCGGGTCTTCCGACCGGGGAGCTGTTTTTT	CASSLPGLPTGELFF
TRBD1	15	once	TRBV28	TRBJ1-2	TGTGCCAGCAGTCTTCCGGGACAGGGAATGGTTGGCTACACCTTC	CASSLPGQGMVGYTF
TRBD2	17	.	TRBV3-1/TRBV3-2	TRBJ2-7	TGTGCCAGCAGCCAGGGCTTCGAGACTAGCTTCCCGTCAGAGCAGTACTTC	CASSQGFETSFPSEQYF
TRBD1	15	.	TRBV5-1	TRBJ2-1	TGCGCCAGCAGCTTGTCGACAGGGAGTTACAATGAGCAGTTCTTC	CASSLSTGSYNEQFF
TRBD2	16	.	TRBV6-1	TRBJ2-3	TGTGCCAGCAGTGAAACGCTAGCGGGGGGCACAGATACGCAGTATTTT	CASSETLAGGTDTQYF
.	15	.	TRBV20-1	TRBJ2-5	TGCAGTGCTAGTTCGCTCAATGAGAAACAAGAGACCCAGTACTTC	CSASSLNEKQETQYF
.	14	.	TRBV5-1	TRBJ2-5	TGCGCCAGCGGACCTGCGACTACACAAGAGACCCAGTACTTC	CASGPATTQETQYF
TRBD2	15	.	TRBV27	TRBJ2-2	TGTGCCAGCAGTTTGCGGGGGGTTAGTGCCGGGGAGCTGTTTTTT	CASSLRGVSAGELFF
TRBD2	19	once	TRBV4-2	TRBJ2-3	TGTGCCAGCAGCCAAGAGCCTCGCGGGGGGGCGGCTAGCACAGATACGCAGTATTTT	CASSQEPRGGAASTDTQYF
TRBD1	13	.	TRBV12-3/TRBV12-4	TRBJ1-1	TGTGCCAGCAGTCCTCGGACAGGGGGCAGAGCTTTCTTT	CASSPRTGGRAFF